This T cell receptor beta chain was sequenced for a study of cytomegalovirus exposure and HLA in healthy donors. Looking at the study overall: About 85 million unique TCR sequences came from HLA-typed donors in an early release.

This clone was counted only a few times. Its specificity is unknown. Broader study findings: Presence/absence analyses rested on an assumption that sequencing depth was roughly uniform across donors. According to an earlier analysis, most TCR beta V segments yielded productive rearrangements about 87% or about 30% of the time.

Each donor was nominally healthy when sampled (though unrecorded immune exposures were likely). CDR3 length equals 15 residues. Germline loops: CDR1 MGHDK, CDR2 SYGVNS. Trimming took 1 base from V and 5 from J, leaving 12 bases between them. 13 Jbeta primers and 60 Vbeta primers were used for the PCR. Produced via immunoSEQ multiplex PCR; TCRdb's table is partial and in-frame only. The sample has some 170,000 clones, approximately 76% seen once. The TCR was taken from a man in his 60s in good health and CMV-seronegative. This chain uses TRBV25-1 with TRBJ2-1; D may be TRBD2 (5 bases). Input material: PBMCs. CDR3: CASSEFSVGDNEQFF. In DNA form, the CDR3 reads TGTGCCAGCAGTGAATTTAGCGTCGGGGACAATGAGCAGTTCTTC.